This entry lists 29 T cell receptor beta chains sequenced from one sample in a study of shared clonotypes between healthy human individuals. Method: immunoSEQ multiplex PCR; TCRdb's copy keeps in-frame clones and lacks some. This sample carries roughly 2.2 million clones, approximately 93% of them seen once, and the ten largest clones take 0.3% to 0.4%. The material sequenced was naive CD4+ T cells from PBMCs. Subset denoted: CD45RA+ positively selected. The receptors come from a man aged 18-30 years in good health. Some clones in this sample may be carry-over from other donors' samples.

V and J are TRBV9 and TRBJ1-1; D gene ambiguous. This CDR3 spans 14 amino acids. Trimming removed 1 base from V and 0 bases from J, with 7 bases in between. Germline CDR1 reads SGDLS; CDR2 reads YYNGEE. The CDR3 reads CASSVRAMNTEAFF. For the CDR3, the DNA is TGTGCCAGCAGCGTAAGGGCAATGAACACTGAAGCTTTCTTT.

In this sample, this clone turned up a few times. The chain couples TRBV27 to TRBJ1-2; D unresolved. V shed 5 bases and J shed 3 bases, with 10 bases lying between them. The CDR3 runs to 13 residues. Germline-derived CDR1 and CDR2 are MNHEY and SMNVEV (reference sequence). CDR3 nucleotides: TGTGCCAGCAGTGACTCCCGGCACTATGGCTACACCTTC. Translation: CASSDSRHYGYTF.

Note on this clone: This CDR3 is also generated by other DNA sequences in the sample. The gene calls are TRBV7-2 and TRBJ2-7, with TRBD1 matching 11 bases. This CDR3 is built from 15 residues. CDR1 and CDR2 (germline): SGHTA, FQGNSA. V was clipped by 5 bases and J by 1 base; unmatched bases: 4. The CDR3 sequence is CASSQDRGPSYEQYF. For the CDR3, the DNA is TGTGCCAGCAGCCAGGACAGGGGGCCTTCCTACGAGCAGTACTTC.

V and J are TRBV27 and TRBJ2-7; maybe TRBD2 (7 bases). This CDR3 has 16 amino acids. Germline CDR1 MNHEY, CDR2 SMNVEV (reference sequence). The V and J ends lost 5 bases and 1 base respectively, with 18 bases between them. CDR3 nucleotides: TGTGCCAGCAGTCCCTCGGGGGGCGCGAGGTCCTACGAGCAGTACTTC. Translated, it gives CASSPSGGARSYEQYF.

The chain is built from TRBV7-2 and TRBJ1-3, with 8 bases aligning to TRBD1. V shed 4 bases and J 5 bases; nucleotides not matched to a gene: 7. The CDR3 is 15 amino acids. Germline-derived CDR1 and CDR2 are SGHTA and FQGNSA. Here the CDR3 reads CASSSRQGLRNTIYF. The CDR3 DNA follows: TGTGCCAGCAGCTCCCGACAGGGGCTAAGAAACACCATATATTTT.

This clone has a single count. J is TRBJ1-1 and V is TRBV6-4, with D uncertain. The CDR3 consists of 12 residues. The ends were cut back, 4 bases at V and 3 bases at J, with 6 bases in the middle. Germline CDR1 is MRHNA and CDR2 is SNTAGT. Here the CDR3 reads CASSGADTEAFF. The CDR3 coding sequence is TGTGCCAGCAGTGGCGCGGACACTGAAGCTTTCTTT.

The gene calls are TRBV11-1 and TRBJ1-4, with D maybe TRBD1 (6 bases). The germline CDR1 and CDR2 sequences are SGHAT and FQDESV (reference sequence). The CDR3 is 15 amino acids. Trimming removed 5 bases at V and 7 bases at J, with 17 bases between. The CDR3 nucleotides are TGTGCCAGCAGCCAAACAGGGATATTGCGTGAAAAACTGTTTTTT. It yields the protein CASSQTGILREKLFF.

This chain joins TRBV7-8 and TRBJ2-7; 11 nucleotides match TRBD2. The V segment lost 0 bases and the J segment 4 bases; nucleotides outside the gene matches: 8. The CDR3 covers 17 residues. Germline CDR1 SGHVS, CDR2 FQNEAQ. The CDR3: CASSLARLAGGPYEQYF. In DNA, the CDR3 is TGTGCCAGCAGCTTAGCGCGGCTAGCGGGGGGACCTTACGAGCAGTACTTC.

J is TRBJ1-6 and V is TRBV28; the D is unclear. This CDR3 comprises 17 residues. The V gene's germline CDR1 is MDHEN and CDR2 SYDVKM. Trimming removed 3 bases from V and 0 bases from J, with 12 bases in between. This chain's CDR3 is CASSLVSLSSYNSPLHF. The DNA of the CDR3 is TGTGCCAGCAGTTTGGTCTCCCTAAGCTCCTATAATTCACCCCTCCACTTT. Supplemented by reference TRBV28 and TRBJ1-6, the full variable domain reads DVKVTQSSRYLVKRTGEKVFLECVQDMDHENMFWYRQDPGLGLRLIYFSYDVKMKEKGDIPEGYSVSREKKERFSLILESASTNQTSMYLCASSLVSLSSYNSPLHFGNGTRLTVT.

This clone was seen only once. The rearrangement links TRBV13 to TRBJ2-7; no firm D call. Trimming removed 5 bases from V and 0 bases from J, with 11 bases in between. CDR3 length equals 14 residues. Germline V CDR1 and CDR2: PRHDT, FYEKMQ (reference sequence). CDR3 loop: CASSPRVASYEQYF. The CDR3 DNA sequence: TGTGCCAGCAGCCCCCGGGTCGCCTCCTACGAGCAGTACTTC.

The chain joins TRBV6-5 to TRBJ2-7; D uncertain. Trimming took 6 bases from V and 6 from J, leaving 18 bases between them. The CDR3 has 14 residues. The germline gives CDR1 MNHEY, CDR2 SVGAGI. CDR3 bases: TGTGCCAGCAGACCTATCCGGCGGCCGGGCGAGCAGTACTTC. This sequence encodes CASRPIRRPGEQYF.

The gene calls are TRBV6-5 and TRBJ2-7; D ambiguous. The germline V and J ends were trimmed by 0 bases and 2 bases, with 8 bases remaining between them. Germline values: CDR1 MNHEY, CDR2 SVGAGI. The CDR3 extends over 14 amino acids. The CDR3 bases are TGTGCCAGCAGTTACTCAGCGTCAGCCTACGAGCAGTACTTC. Its translation is CASSYSASAYEQYF.

The CDR3 DNA is TGTGCCAGCAGTGAAATCGGCACTGACAACTACACCTTC. Protein: CASSEIGTDNYTF. The chain is built from TRBV6-1 and TRBJ1-2; D call uncertain. Germline CDR1 is MNHNS and CDR2 is SASEGT. The CDR3 has 13 amino acids. The germline V and J ends were trimmed by 2 bases and 10 bases, with 14 bases remaining between them.

The chain carries TRBV5-4 and TRBJ2-3, with D tentatively TRBD2 (5 bases). V was cut by 3 bases and J by 4 bases, with 21 bases left in between. Germline V gene sequence: CDR1 SGHNT, CDR2 YYREEE (reference sequence). The CDR3 is 17 amino acids. The CDR3 region is CASSSGPTRVSSDTQYF. In nucleotides, the CDR3 is TGTGCCAGCAGCTCCGGCCCCACTAGAGTTTCCTCAGATACGCAGTATTTT.

The rearrangement uses TRBV7-2 and TRBJ2-7, with D possibly being TRBD1 or TRBD2 (7 bases each). Germline CDR1 SGHTA, CDR2 FQGNSA. V was clipped by 6 bases and J by 2 bases, with 14 bases between them. The CDR3 spans 14 residues. In nucleotides, the CDR3 is TGTGCCAGCAGAGGGGGGGGACAGCCCTACGAGCAGTACTTC. It is translated as CASRGGGQPYEQYF.

This rearrangement joins TRBV6-5 to TRBJ2-7; 12 bases are a match to TRBD1. The V gene end was trimmed by 7 bases and the J gene end by 7 bases; junction bases not matched to a gene: 11. The CDR3 runs 15 residues. Germline lookup yields CDR1 MNHEY and CDR2 SVGAGI. The CDR3 loop reads CASTKLGQGATEQYF. CDR3 coding DNA: TGTGCCAGCACCAAATTGGGACAGGGGGCGACTGAGCAGTACTTC.

The chain uses TRBV10-3 and TRBJ2-3; D is unclear. This CDR3 has 15 amino acids. Trimming removed 6 bases from V and 1 base from J, with 14 bases in between. Germline V gene data show CDR1 as ENHRY and CDR2 as SYGVKD. The CDR3 here is CAISGLGFGTDTQYF. The CDR3 DNA follows: TGTGCCATCAGCGGTCTAGGATTTGGCACAGATACGCAGTATTTT.

The chain carries TRBV1 and TRBJ2-5; TRBD2 was called by the table and not checked on the DNA. TRBJ2-7 matches the DNA end more closely, so the J call is doubtful. TRBV1 is given as a pseudogene. The CDR3 length is 13 residues. The CDR3 loop reads CTSSQDGGGEQYF. The CDR3 nucleotides read TGCACCAGCAGCCAAGATGGGGGAGGCGAGCAGTACTTC.

V and J are TRBV6-4 and TRBJ2-1; 13 bases are a match to TRBD2. This CDR3 comprises 15 residues. The germline V gene encodes CDR1 MRHNA and CDR2 SNTAGT. The ends lost 5 bases at V and 9 bases at J; junction bases unmatched: 7. The CDR3 loop reads CASSTGTSGTTEQFF. The CDR3 coding sequence is TGTGCCAGCAGTACCGGGACTAGCGGGACTACTGAGCAGTTCTTC.

This chain uses TRBV2 with TRBJ1-1; tentative D call: TRBD1 (6 bases). The CDR3 has 15 amino acids. The V end lost 2 bases, the J end lost 4 bases, and 14 bases lay between the germline ends. Germline CDR1 reads SNHLY; CDR2 reads FYNNEI. The CDR3 nucleotides read TGTGCCAGCAGTGAACCGCCAGGGGTGTCCACTGAAGCTTTCTTT. The encoded protein is CASSEPPGVSTEAFF.

V gene TRBV11-2 combines with J gene TRBJ2-7; 11 bases are a match to TRBD2. V dropped 5 bases and J dropped 4; count of bases not matched to a gene: 4. The germline gives CDR1 SGHAT, CDR2 FQNNGV. The length of the CDR3 is 14 residues. CDR3 region: CASSPGLAEYEQYF. The DNA of the CDR3 is TGTGCCAGCAGCCCGGGACTAGCGGAGTACGAGCAGTACTTC.

This sequence joins TRBV15 and TRBJ2-6, with D possibly being TRBD1 (5 bases). CDR3 length: 21 residues. Germline V gene lookup returns CDR1 LNHNV and CDR2 YYDKDF (reference sequence). Deletions cut 0 bases from V and 0 bases from J, with 21 bases between. CDR3 region: CATSRDGFGQGYLSGANVLTF. The CDR3 DNA reads TGTGCCACCAGCAGAGATGGGTTCGGTCAGGGCTACCTCTCTGGGGCCAACGTCCTGACTTTC.

CDR3 region: CASSLETGLLIHDTQYF. The CDR3 DNA follows: TGTGCCAGCAGTTTAGAAACAGGGTTATTAATTCACGATACGCAGTATTTT. This sequence joins TRBV28 and TRBJ2-3, with D tentatively TRBD1 (6 bases). The length of the CDR3 is 17 residues. Germline V gene lookup returns CDR1 MDHEN and CDR2 SYDVKM. Trimming removed 2 bases at V and 6 bases at J, with 21 bases between.

As concerns this clone: This specimen includes other DNA sequences encoding the same CDR3. V gene TRBV5-1 combines with J gene TRBJ1-1, with 7 bases identical to TRBD1. The V segment lost 0 bases and the J segment 4 bases; nucleotides outside the gene matches: 6. The germline gives CDR1 SGHRS, CDR2 YFSETQ. The CDR3 contains 15 residues. The DNA for the CDR3 is TGCGCCAGCAGCTTGGCCCAGGGGGGAGGCACTGAAGCTTTCTTT. This encodes CASSLAQGGGTEAFF.

The chain employs TRBV10-3 and TRBJ2-7, with TRBD1 matching 9 bases. The length of the CDR3 is 13 residues. V lost 6 bases to trimming and J lost 6 bases; unmatched junction nucleotides: 6. Per germline, CDR1 ENHRY and CDR2 SYGVKD. CDR3 nucleotides: TGTGCCATCAGGGGGGACAGGGATAGCGAGCAGTACTTC. Protein sequence: CAIRGDRDSEQYF.

The J gene is TRBJ1-1, the V gene TRBV18; D call uncertain. From germline, CDR1 is KGHSH and CDR2 LQKENI. Trimming removed 1 base from V and 1 base from J, with 10 bases in between. This CDR3 is 15 amino acids long. This chain's CDR3 is CASSPLGSGNTEAFF. The CDR3 DNA reads as TGTGCCAGCTCACCACTGGGGTCTGGGAACACTGAAGCTTTCTTT.

J is TRBJ1-5 and V is TRBV19; 7 bases are shared with TRBD1. CDR3 length: 15 amino acids. Trimming at V came to 2 bases and at J to 5 bases, leaving 6 bases not matched to a gene. Germline-derived CDR1 and CDR2 are LNHDA and SQIVND (reference sequence). CDR3 residues: CASSIREGGDQPQHF. The CDR3 DNA is TGTGCCAGTAGTATACGAGAAGGGGGCGATCAGCCCCAGCATTTT.

This chain joins TRBV11-2 and TRBJ2-1; no clear D gene. The germline gives CDR1 SGHAT, CDR2 FQNNGV. Trimming stripped 3 bases from V and 12 bases from J, with 12 bases between. The CDR3 is 12 residues long. CDR3 sequence: CASSFNAAGQFF. The CDR3 DNA reads TGTGCCAGCAGCTTCAACGCGGCAGGGCAGTTCTTC.

The rearrangement uses TRBV29-1 and TRBJ2-5; TRBD2 matches 7 bases. The DNA end lines up better with TRBJ2-7; the J call may be wrong. Germline V CDR1 and CDR2: SQVTM, ANQGSEA. This CDR3 is built from 13 residues. CDR3 protein: CSVETGLSIEQYF. The CDR3 DNA follows: TGCAGCGTTGAGACGGGACTATCCATCGAGCAGTACTTC.